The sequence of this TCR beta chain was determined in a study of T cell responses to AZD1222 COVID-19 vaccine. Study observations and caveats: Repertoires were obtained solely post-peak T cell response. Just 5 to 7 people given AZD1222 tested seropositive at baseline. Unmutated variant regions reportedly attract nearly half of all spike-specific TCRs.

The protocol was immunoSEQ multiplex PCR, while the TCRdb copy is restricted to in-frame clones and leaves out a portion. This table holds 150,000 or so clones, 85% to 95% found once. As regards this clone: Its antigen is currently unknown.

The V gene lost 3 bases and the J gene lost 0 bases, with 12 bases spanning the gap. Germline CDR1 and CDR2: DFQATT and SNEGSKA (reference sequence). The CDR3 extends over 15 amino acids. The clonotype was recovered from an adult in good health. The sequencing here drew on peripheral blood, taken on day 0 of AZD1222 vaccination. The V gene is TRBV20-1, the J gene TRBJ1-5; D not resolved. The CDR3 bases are TGCAGTGCTAGTAGGCCAGAGTATAGCAATCAGCCCCAGCATTTT. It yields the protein CSASRPEYSNQPQHF.